This T cell receptor (beta chain) was observed in a study of T cell responses to AZD1222 COVID-19 vaccine. Study observations and caveats: Elevations in Spike-specific TCR breadth and depth followed administration of two AZD1222 doses.

Sequencing was performed with immunoSEQ multiplex PCR; in TCRdb, only in-frame clones are kept and a portion is missing. This sample has about 110,000 clones, with approximately 89% found just once. Remarks on this clone: Its target is not known.

The receptor was derived from an adult in good health. Sequenced material: peripheral blood, taken on day 0 of MenACWY control vaccination.

CDR3 sequence (DNA): TGTGCCAGCTCGGGGTATAGGGACGAGCAGTACTTC. Amino acid sequence: CASSGYRDEQYF. The chain recombines TRBV12-3 or TRBV12-4 with TRBJ2-7; D may be TRBD2 (5 bases). V was trimmed by 8 bases and J by 5 bases, leaving 13 bases between them. The CDR3 is made up of 12 amino acids.